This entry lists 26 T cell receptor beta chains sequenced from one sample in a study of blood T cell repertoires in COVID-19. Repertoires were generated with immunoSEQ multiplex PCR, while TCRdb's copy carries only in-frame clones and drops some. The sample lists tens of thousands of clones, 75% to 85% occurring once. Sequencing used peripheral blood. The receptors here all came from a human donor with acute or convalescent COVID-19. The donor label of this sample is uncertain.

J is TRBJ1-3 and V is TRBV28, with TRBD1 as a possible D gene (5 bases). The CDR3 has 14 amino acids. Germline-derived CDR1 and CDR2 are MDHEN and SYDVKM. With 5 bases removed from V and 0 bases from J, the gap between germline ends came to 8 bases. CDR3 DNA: TGTGCCAGCAGTCGACAGTCCTCTGGAAACACCATATATTTT. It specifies CASSRQSSGNTIYF. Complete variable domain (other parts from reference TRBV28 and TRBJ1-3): DVKVTQSSRYLVKRTGEKVFLECVQDMDHENMFWYRQDPGLGLRLIYFSYDVKMKEKGDIPEGYSVSREKKERFSLILESASTNQTSMYLCASSRQSSGNTIYFGEGSWLTVV.

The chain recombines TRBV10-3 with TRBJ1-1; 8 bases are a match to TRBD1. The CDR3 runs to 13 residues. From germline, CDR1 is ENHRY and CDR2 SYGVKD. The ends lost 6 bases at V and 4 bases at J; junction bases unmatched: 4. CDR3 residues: CAIRDREGTEAFF. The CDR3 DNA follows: TGTGCCATCAGGGACAGGGAGGGCACTGAAGCTTTCTTT.

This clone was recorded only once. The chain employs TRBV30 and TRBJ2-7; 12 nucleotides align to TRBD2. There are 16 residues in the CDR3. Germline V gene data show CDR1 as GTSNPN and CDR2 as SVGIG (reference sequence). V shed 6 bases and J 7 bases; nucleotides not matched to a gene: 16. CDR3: CACSGASGRGAVEQYF. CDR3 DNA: TGTGCCTGCTCTGGGGCTAGCGGGAGGGGGGCCGTGGAGCAGTACTTC.

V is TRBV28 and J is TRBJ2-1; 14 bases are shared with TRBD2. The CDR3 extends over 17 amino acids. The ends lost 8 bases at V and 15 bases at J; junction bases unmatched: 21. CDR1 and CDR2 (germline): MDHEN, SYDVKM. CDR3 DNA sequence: TGTGCCAGCGGAGGACTACGGACTAGCGGGGGGCTCCTCTCCCGGTTCTTC. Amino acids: CASGGLRTSGGLLSRFF.

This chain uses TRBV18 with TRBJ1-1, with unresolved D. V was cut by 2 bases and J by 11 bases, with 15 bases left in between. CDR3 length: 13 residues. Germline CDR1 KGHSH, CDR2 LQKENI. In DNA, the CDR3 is TGTGCCAGCTCACCAGGGCGGGCTACCGAGGCTTTCTTT. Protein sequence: CASSPGRATEAFF.

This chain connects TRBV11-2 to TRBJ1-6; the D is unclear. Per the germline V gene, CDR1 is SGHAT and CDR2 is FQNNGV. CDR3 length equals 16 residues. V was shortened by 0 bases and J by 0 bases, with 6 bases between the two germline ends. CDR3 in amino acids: CASSLESSSYNSPLHF. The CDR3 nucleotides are TGTGCCAGCAGCTTAGAGTCTAGCTCCTATAATTCACCCCTCCACTTT.

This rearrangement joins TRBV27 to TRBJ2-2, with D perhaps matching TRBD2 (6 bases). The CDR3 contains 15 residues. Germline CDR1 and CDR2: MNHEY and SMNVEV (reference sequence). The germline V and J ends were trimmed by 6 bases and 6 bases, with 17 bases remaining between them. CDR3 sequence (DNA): TGTGCCAGCAGCCATACGGGACTCCAGGCCGGGGAGCTGTTTTTT. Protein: CASSHTGLQAGELFF.

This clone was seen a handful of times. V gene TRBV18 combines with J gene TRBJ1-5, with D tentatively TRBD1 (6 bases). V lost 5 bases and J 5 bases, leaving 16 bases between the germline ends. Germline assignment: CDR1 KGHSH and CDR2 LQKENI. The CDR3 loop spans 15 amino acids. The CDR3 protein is CASSKTGLLDQPQHF. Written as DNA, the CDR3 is TGTGCCAGCTCAAAGACAGGTTTACTCGATCAGCCCCAGCATTTT.

This chain's CDR3 is CASSISGVQETQYF. CDR3 sequence (DNA): TGTGCCAGTAGTATTTCAGGGGTCCAAGAGACCCAGTACTTC. The V gene is TRBV19, the J gene TRBJ2-5; weak D call: TRBD1 (6 bases). V lost 3 bases, J lost 1 base, and 9 bases lay in between. The V gene's germline CDR1 is LNHDA and CDR2 SQIVND (reference sequence). This CDR3 region has 14 residues. Supplemented by reference TRBV19 and TRBJ2-5, the full variable domain reads DGGITQSPKYLFRKEGQNVTLSCEQNLNHDAMYWYRQDPGQGLRLIYYSQIVNDFQKGDIAEGYSVSREKKESFPLTVTSAQKNPTAFYLCASSISGVQETQYFGPGTRLLVL.

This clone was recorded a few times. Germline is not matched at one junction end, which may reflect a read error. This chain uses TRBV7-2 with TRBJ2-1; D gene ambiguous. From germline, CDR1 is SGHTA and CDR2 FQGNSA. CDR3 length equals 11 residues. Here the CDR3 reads CASSSDNEQFF. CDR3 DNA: TGTGCCAGCAGCTCCGACAATGAGCAGTTCTTC.

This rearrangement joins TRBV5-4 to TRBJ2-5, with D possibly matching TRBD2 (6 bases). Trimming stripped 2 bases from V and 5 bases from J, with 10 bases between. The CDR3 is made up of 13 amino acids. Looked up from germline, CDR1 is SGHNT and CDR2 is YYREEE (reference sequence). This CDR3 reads CASSFTSSETQYF. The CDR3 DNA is TGTGCCAGCAGCTTCACTAGCAGCGAGACCCAGTACTTC.

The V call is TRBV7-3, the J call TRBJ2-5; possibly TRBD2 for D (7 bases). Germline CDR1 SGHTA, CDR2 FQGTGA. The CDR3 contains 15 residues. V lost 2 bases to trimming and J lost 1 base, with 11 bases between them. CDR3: CASSLLAGAQETQYF. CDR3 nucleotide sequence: TGTGCCAGCAGCTTACTTGCGGGGGCCCAAGAGACCCAGTACTTC.

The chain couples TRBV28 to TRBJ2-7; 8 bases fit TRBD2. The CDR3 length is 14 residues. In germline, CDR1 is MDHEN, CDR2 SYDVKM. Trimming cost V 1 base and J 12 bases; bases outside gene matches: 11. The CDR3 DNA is TGTGCCAGCAGTTTATCGGTCGACGGGACTAGTGTGTACTTC. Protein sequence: CASSLSVDGTSVYF.

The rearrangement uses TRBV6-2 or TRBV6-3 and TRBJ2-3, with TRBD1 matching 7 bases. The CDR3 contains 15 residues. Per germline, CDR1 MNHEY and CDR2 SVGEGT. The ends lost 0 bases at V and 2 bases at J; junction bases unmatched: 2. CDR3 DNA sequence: TGTGCCAGCAGTTACTCAGGGGGCTCCACAGATACGCAGTATTTT. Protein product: CASSYSGGSTDTQYF.

In DNA, the CDR3 is TGTGCCAGCAGCTTAGTACTGGAAGCTTTCTTT. Encoded protein: CASSLVLEAFF. This chain links TRBV11-2 with TRBJ1-1; D is undetermined. Trimming pared 1 base from V and 8 bases from J, leaving 5 bases between. Germline V CDR1 and CDR2: SGHAT, FQNNGV. The CDR3 has 11 amino acids. The full variable domain, rest sourced from reference TRBV11-2 and TRBJ1-1, is EAGVAQSPRYKIIEKRQSVAFWCNPISGHATLYWYQQILGQGPKLLIQFQNNGVVDDSQLPKDRFSAERLKGVDSTLKIQPAKLEDSAVYLCASSLVLEAFFGQGTRLTVV.

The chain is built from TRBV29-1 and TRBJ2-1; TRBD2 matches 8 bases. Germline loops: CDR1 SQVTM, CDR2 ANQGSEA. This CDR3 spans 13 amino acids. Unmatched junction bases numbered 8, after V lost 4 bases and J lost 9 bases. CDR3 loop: CSVVLAARGEQFF. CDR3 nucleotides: TGCAGCGTTGTACTAGCGGCGCGAGGTGAGCAGTTCTTC.

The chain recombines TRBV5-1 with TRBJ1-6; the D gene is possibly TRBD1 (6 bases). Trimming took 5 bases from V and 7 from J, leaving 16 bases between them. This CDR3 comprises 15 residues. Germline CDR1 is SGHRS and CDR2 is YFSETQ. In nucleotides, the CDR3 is TGCGCCAGCAGTCTCGATACTACAGGGAATTCACCCCTCCACTTT. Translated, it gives CASSLDTTGNSPLHF.

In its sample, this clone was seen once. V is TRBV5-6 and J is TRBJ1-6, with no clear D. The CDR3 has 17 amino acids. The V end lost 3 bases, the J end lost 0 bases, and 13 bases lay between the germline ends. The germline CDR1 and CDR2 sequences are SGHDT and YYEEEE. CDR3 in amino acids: CASSSSGSRSYNSPLHF. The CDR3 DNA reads TGTGCCAGCAGCTCCTCGGGGTCCCGCTCCTATAATTCACCCCTCCACTTT.

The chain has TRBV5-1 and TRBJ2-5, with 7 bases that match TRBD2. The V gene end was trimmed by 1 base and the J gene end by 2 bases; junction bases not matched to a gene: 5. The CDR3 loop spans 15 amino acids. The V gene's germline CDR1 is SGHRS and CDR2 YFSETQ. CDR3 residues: CASSLTAGSQETQYF. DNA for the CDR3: TGCGCCAGCAGCTTGACAGCGGGGTCTCAAGAGACCCAGTACTTC. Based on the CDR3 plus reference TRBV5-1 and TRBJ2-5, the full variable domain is KAGVTQTPRYLIKTRGQQVTLSCSPISGHRSVSWYQQTPGQGLQFLFEYFSETQRNKGNFPGRFSGRQFSNSRSEMNVSTLELGDSALYLCASSLTAGSQETQYFGPGTRLLVL.

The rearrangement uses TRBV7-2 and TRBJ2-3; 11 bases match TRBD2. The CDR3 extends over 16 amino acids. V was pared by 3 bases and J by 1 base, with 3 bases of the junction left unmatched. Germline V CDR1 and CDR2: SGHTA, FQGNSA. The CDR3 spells CASSFYSGRGTDTQYF. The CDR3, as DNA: TGTGCCAGCAGCTTCTATAGCGGGAGGGGCACAGATACGCAGTATTTT.

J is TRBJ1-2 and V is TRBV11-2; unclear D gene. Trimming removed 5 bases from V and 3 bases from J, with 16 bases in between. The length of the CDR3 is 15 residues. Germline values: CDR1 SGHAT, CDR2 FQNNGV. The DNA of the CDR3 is TGTGCCAGCAGCCGTTTGGTGGCCGGGGACTATGGCTACACCTTC. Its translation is CASSRLVAGDYGYTF. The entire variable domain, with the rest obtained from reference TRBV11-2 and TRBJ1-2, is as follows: EAGVAQSPRYKIIEKRQSVAFWCNPISGHATLYWYQQILGQGPKLLIQFQNNGVVDDSQLPKDRFSAERLKGVDSTLKIQPAKLEDSAVYLCASSRLVAGDYGYTFGSGTRLTVV.

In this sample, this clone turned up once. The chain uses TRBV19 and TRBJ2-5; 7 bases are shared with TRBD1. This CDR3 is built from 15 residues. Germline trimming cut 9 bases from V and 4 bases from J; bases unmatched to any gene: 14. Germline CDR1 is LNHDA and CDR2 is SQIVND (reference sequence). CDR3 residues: CASEDRFGSRETQYF. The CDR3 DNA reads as TGTGCCAGCGAGGACAGGTTCGGTAGTAGAGAGACCCAGTACTTC.

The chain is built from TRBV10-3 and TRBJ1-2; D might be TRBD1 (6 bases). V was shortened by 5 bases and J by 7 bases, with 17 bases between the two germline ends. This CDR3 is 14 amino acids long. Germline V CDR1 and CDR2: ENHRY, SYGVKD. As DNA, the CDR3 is TGTGCCATCAGTCCCGGGACCGTCAGGGGTGGCTACACCTTC. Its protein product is CAISPGTVRGGYTF.

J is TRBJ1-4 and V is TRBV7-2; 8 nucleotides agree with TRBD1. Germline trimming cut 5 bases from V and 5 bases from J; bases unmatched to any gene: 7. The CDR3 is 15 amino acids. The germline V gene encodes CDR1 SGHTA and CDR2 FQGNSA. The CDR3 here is CASSLGDRRNEKLFF. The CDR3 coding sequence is TGTGCCAGCAGCCTGGGGGACAGGCGGAATGAAAAACTGTTTTTT.

CDR3 loop: CATSDFSAGSTDTQYF. The CDR3 bases are TGTGCCACCAGTGATTTTTCCGCGGGAAGCACAGATACGCAGTATTTT. This sequence joins TRBV24-1 and TRBJ2-3, with a possible D match to TRBD2 (6 bases). Trimming cost V 1 base and J 0 bases, with 10 bases left between them. Germline CDR1 is KGHDR and CDR2 is SFDVKD. CDR3 length: 16 amino acids.

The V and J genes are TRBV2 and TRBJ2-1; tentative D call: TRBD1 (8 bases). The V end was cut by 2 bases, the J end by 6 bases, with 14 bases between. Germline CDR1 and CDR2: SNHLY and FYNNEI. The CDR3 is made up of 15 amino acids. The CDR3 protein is CASSESGTGPNEQFF. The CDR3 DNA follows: TGTGCCAGCAGTGAAAGCGGGACAGGTCCCAATGAGCAGTTCTTC.